This section outlines one T cell receptor beta chain sequence together with its context. The entry originates in a study of cytomegalovirus exposure and HLA in healthy donors. Primers included in the PCR were 60 Vbeta and 13 Jbeta primers. Clones were sequenced by immunoSEQ multiplex PCR, and TCRdb holds only the in-frame ones, with some missing. This sample yields about 160,000 clones, of which less than 80% are seen a single time; less than 1% belongs to the top ten. Sequencing was performed on PBMCs. The receptor was isolated from a female donor in good health and CMV-seronegative.

The CDR3 region has the DNA TGTGCCAGCAGTGGGGGTACTAGCGGGAGGGCTAGGGGTTGGTTCTACGAGCAGTACTTC. Residues: CASSGGTSGRARGWFYEQYF. The chain is built from TRBV2 and TRBJ2-7, with 13 bases identical to TRBD2. Germline V gene data show CDR1 as SNHLY and CDR2 as FYNNEI. J lost 3 bases, V lost 4 bases, and 18 bases had no gene match. The CDR3 totals 20 residues. Using reference TRBV2 and TRBJ2-7 for the parts outside the CDR3, the full variable domain is EPEVTQTPSHQVTQMGQEVILRCVPISNHLYFYWYRQILGQKVEFLVSFYNNEISEKSEIFDDQFSVERPDGSNFTLKIRSTKLEDSAMYFCASSGGTSGRARGWFYEQYFGPGTRLTVT.